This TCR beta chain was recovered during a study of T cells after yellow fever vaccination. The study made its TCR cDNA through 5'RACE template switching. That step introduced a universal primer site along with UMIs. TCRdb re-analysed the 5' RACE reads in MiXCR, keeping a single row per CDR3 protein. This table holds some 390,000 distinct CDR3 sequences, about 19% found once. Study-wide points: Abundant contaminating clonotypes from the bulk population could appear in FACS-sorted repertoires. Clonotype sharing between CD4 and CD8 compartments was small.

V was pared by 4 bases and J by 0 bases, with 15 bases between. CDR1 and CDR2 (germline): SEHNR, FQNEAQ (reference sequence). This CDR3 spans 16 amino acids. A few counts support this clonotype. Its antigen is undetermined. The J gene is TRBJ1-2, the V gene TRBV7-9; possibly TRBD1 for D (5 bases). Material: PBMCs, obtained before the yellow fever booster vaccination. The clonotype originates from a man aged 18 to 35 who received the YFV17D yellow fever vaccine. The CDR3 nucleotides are TGTGCCAGCAGCTCCTCTCTGGGGGGGTCTAACTATGGCTACACCTTC. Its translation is CASSSSLGGSNYGYTF.